Sequencing of this TCR beta chain was carried out in a study of identical twins. General observations from the study: Conclusions relied on cross-sectional statistical analysis, not following the same donors. High-abundance cord blood beta clonotypes had fewer insertions; memory repertoires showed none.

Template switching, a step in the protocol, added a universal primer site, and cDNA carried unique molecular identifiers. TCRdb itself ran the 5' RACE reads through MiXCR, one entry per CDR3 protein. The sample carries 650,000 to 800,000 distinct CDR3 sequences, approximately 9% recorded once. Germline loops: CDR1 DFQATT, CDR2 SNEGSKA (reference sequence). The CDR3 covers 13 residues. The V end was cut by 3 bases, the J end by 2 bases, with 9 bases between. Of note for this clonotype: No antigen is known for it.

The sample was also reused in another study, on yellow fever vaccine responses in identical twins.

This receptor was identified in a woman between 18 and 30 years old in good health. The sample taken for sequencing was PBMCs. This chain connects TRBV20-1 to TRBJ2-3; D remains ambiguous. The CDR3 DNA is TGCAGTGCTAGCCTCGAAGTCACAGATACGCAGTATTTT. As protein: CSASLEVTDTQYF.